This T cell receptor beta chain was sequenced for a study of shared clonotypes between healthy human individuals. The sample holds one count of this clone. Germline values: CDR1 MDHEN, CDR2 SYDVKM. V lost 6 bases and J lost 5, with 17 bases in between. The CDR3 is made up of 15 amino acids. Genomic DNA of every subset was divided equally among multiple immunoSEQ plates. Some clones are missing from TCRdb's copy, which holds only in-frame ones; the method was immunoSEQ multiplex PCR. The sample holds around 2,000,000 clones, 90% to 95% seen once. Sequenced: naive CD4+ T cells sorted from blood. Subset: CD45RA+ positively selected. The rearrangement uses TRBV28 and TRBJ1-5; the D gene is possibly TRBD1 (5 bases). This receptor was identified in a man aged 18 to 35 in good health. The CDR3 loop reads CASSPGEGPYQPQHF. In DNA form, the CDR3 reads TGTGCCAGCAGCCCAGGCGAGGGGCCCTATCAGCCCCAGCATTTT.